This TCR beta chain comes out of a study of T cells in pancreatic ductal adenocarcinoma (dated by TCRdb to 2016 to 2017). Looking at the study overall: Seeking insight into the adaptive T-cell response that arises naturally, the researchers examined how many CD8+ T cells infiltrated tumors of resected pancreatic ductal adenocarcinoma, where they sat, and what features they had, alongside the same properties of suppressive cells. General findings and caveats noted by the study authors: Compared with tumor samples, blood samples had more total productive templates and around 8-fold more unique clonotypes. Because most pancreatic cancer patients present with inoperable disease, the resected cohort was biased toward the minority with early-stage disease. Tumor versus blood clonality comparisons may be biased because tumors are enriched in CD45RO+ effector rather than naive T cells, biasing toward lower diversity. T-cell clonality showed no significant difference between tumor and blood, with a mean clonality of about 0.11 in tumors and approximately 0.067 in blood.

With respect to this clone: Its antigen target is currently unknown. Per-base qualities were not stored, and no clone one base away is much larger.

TCR beta CDR3 regions were amplified from genomic DNA using the immunoSEQ hsTCRB kit. An Illumina HiSeq system was used for high-throughput TRB CDR3 sequencing. From the authors' description of their analysis: The immunoSEQ software was used to analyze sequencing reads, and nonproductive sequences containing premature stops or frame-shifts were removed. Clonality of the repertoire was calculated as one minus Shannon entropy normalized by log2 of the number of unique productive sequences. In its TCRdb copy, this immuneACCESS table keeps in-frame sequences only and misses some clones. Where compared with another copy, unresolved V genes explain less than half of these, and the others have no known cause. The V and J calls and clone size come from that table; D and trimming were worked out from the DNA. Here the sample has over 100,000 clones; 90% to 95% occur a single time. The ten largest clones add up to roughly 3% of the sample.

The pancreatic ductal adenocarcinoma patients who were selected had gone through surgery without receiving any neoadjuvant therapy. After peripheral blood was drawn into heparin tubes, PBMCs were separated on a histopaque density gradient and then cryopreserved in around 10% DMSO. Using the DNeasy Blood and Tissue Kit with Proteinase K and RNase treatment, genomic DNA was extracted from 6 or 7 PBMC and under ten flash-frozen tumor specimens. Via the germline V gene, CDR1 is SGHRS and CDR2 YFSETQ. The CDR3 numbers 14 residues from cysteine through phenylalanine. Kept here is only the CDR3 DNA, which spans 42 bases and is read in frame from base 1. Trimming costs V 2 bases and J 6 bases, and their ends lie 15 bases apart.

The V and J genes are TRBV5-1 and TRBJ2-7, with TRBD2 as a weak D call on 5 bases. The sample comprised PBMCs. This TCR was sampled from a human donor with pancreatic ductal adenocarcinoma. The CDR3 is CASSFRTTAVEQYF. The DNA sequence is as follows: TGCGCCAGCAGCTTCCGAACCACAGCGGTCGAGCAGTACTTC.